These 23 T cell receptor beta chains were all obtained from the same sample, sequenced in a study of a mutant IDH1 vaccine in newly diagnosed glioma. The time point is: week 47, end of study. Each dose of the vaccine consisted of 300 ug of mutant IDH1 20-mer peptide, with topical imiquimod. These receptors lack a known antigen. The data were produced by immunoSEQ multiplex PCR, yet TCRdb's version contains in-frame clones alone and is incomplete. Altogether 30,000 to 40,000 clones are present, 85% to 90% being singletons, with the ten largest covering 12%. This material consisted of PBMCs, taken from a glioma patient whose treatment included an IDH1 peptide vaccine. These receptors were taken from a woman between 25 and 40 years old with glioma.

The rearrangement joins TRBV7-2 to TRBJ1-1, with no clear D. The germline V and J ends were trimmed by 3 bases and 0 bases, with 5 bases remaining between them. Germline CDR1 is SGHTA and CDR2 is FQGNSA. This CDR3 contains 13 residues. The DNA for the CDR3 is TGTGCCAGCAGCTTTACGGTGAACACTGAAGCTTTCTTT. This sequence encodes CASSFTVNTEAFF.

The chain has TRBV18 and TRBJ1-5; no definite D call. Germline lookup yields CDR1 KGHSH and CDR2 LQKENI. CDR3 length: 13 residues. V was clipped by 5 bases and J by 0 bases, with 5 bases between them. CDR3 in DNA: TGTGCCAGCTCAAGGGATAGCAATCAGCCCCAGCATTTT. It yields the protein CASSRDSNQPQHF.

The rearrangement uses TRBV5-4 and TRBJ2-2, with 7 bases lining up with TRBD1. Germline values: CDR1 SGHNT, CDR2 YYREEE (reference sequence). Trimming cost V 0 bases and J 1 base; bases outside gene matches: 0. This CDR3 has 15 amino acids. This CDR3 reads CASSLGQGNTGELFF. The CDR3, as DNA: TGTGCCAGCAGCTTGGGACAGGGGAACACCGGGGAGCTGTTTTTT.

This clone was detected a few times. V gene TRBV15 combines with J gene TRBJ1-5; TRBD1 agrees at 8 bases. Germline V gene lookup returns CDR1 LNHNV and CDR2 YYDKDF (reference sequence). J was trimmed by 2 bases and V by 8 bases; bases with no gene match: 11. The CDR3 totals 16 residues. CDR3 region: CATRLDGQGGNQPQHF. The CDR3 DNA reads TGTGCCACCCGGCTCGACGGACAGGGAGGCAATCAGCCCCAGCATTTT. The entire variable domain, with the rest obtained from reference TRBV15 and TRBJ1-5, is as follows: DAMVIQNPRYQVTQFGKPVTLSCSQTLNHNVMYWYQQKSSQAPKLLFHYYDKDFNNEADTPDNFQSRRPNTSFCFLDIRSPGLGDTAMYLCATRLDGQGGNQPQHFGDGTRLSIL.

The chain recombines TRBV2 with TRBJ1-5; no definite D call. CDR1 and CDR2 from the germline V gene are SNHLY and FYNNEI. Trimming cost V 1 base and J 9 bases, with 13 bases left between them. This CDR3 has 14 amino acids. The CDR3 bases are TGTGCCAGCAGTGAAGACACCGTCCCCCGGCCCCAGCATTTT. This translates into CASSEDTVPRPQHF.

The rearrangement uses TRBV4-1 and TRBJ2-3; TRBD1 agrees at 9 bases. The V and J ends lost 2 bases and 3 bases, in that order; junction bases with no gene match: 9. The CDR3 sequence is 17 residues long. Germline CDR1 is MGHRA and CDR2 is YSYEKL. The CDR3: CASSQKVDRGYTDTQYF. DNA of the CDR3: TGCGCCAGCAGCCAAAAGGTGGACAGGGGCTATACAGATACGCAGTATTTT.

V is TRBV5-6 and J is TRBJ2-7, with 10 bases fitting TRBD1. CDR3 length: 14 amino acids. Germline V gene lookup returns CDR1 SGHDT and CDR2 YYEEEE. The ends lost 4 bases at V and 2 bases at J; junction bases unmatched: 3. CDR3: CASSPGTGAYEQYF. The CDR3 DNA reads TGTGCCAGCAGCCCCGGGACAGGGGCCTACGAGCAGTACTTC.

The CDR3 sequence is CASASTELTDTQYF. The CDR3 DNA follows: TGCGCCAGCGCCTCCACAGAACTGACAGATACGCAGTATTTT. J is TRBJ2-3 and V is TRBV4-1; no clear D. With 8 bases removed from V and 3 bases from J, the gap between germline ends came to 15 bases. The germline CDR1 and CDR2 sequences are MGHRA and YSYEKL. The CDR3 has 14 residues.

The J gene is TRBJ2-6, the V gene TRBV6-6, with D possibly matching TRBD1 (5 bases). V lost 5 bases to trimming and J lost 4 bases, with 12 bases between them. Per germline, CDR1 MNHNY and CDR2 SVGAGI (reference sequence). The CDR3 sequence is 15 residues long. CDR3 in DNA: TGTGCCAGCAGTCAGCAGGGCCTCGGGGCCAACGTCCTGACTTTC. This translates into CASSQQGLGANVLTF.

This clone was picked up a small number of times. This sequence joins TRBV5-4 and TRBJ1-2; 7 bases line up with TRBD1. Germline-derived CDR1 and CDR2 are SGHNT and YYREEE (reference sequence). Trimming removed 1 base from V and 8 bases from J; junction bases left unmatched: 11. CDR3 length equals 15 residues. The CDR3 is CASSLPQTGYGGYTF. The CDR3 DNA reads TGTGCCAGCAGCTTGCCTCAGACAGGGTATGGGGGCTACACCTTC.

The V gene is TRBV5-4, the J gene TRBJ2-1; no reliable D call. Germline V CDR1 and CDR2: SGHNT, YYREEE (reference sequence). The CDR3 has 12 residues. V lost 2 bases and J 7 bases, leaving 7 bases between the germline ends. The CDR3: CASSFSGNEQFF. In nucleotides, the CDR3 is TGTGCCAGCAGCTTCTCCGGAAATGAGCAGTTCTTC.

The gene calls are TRBV5-6 and TRBJ2-7; TRBD2 matches 9 bases. Germline V gene data show CDR1 as SGHDT and CDR2 as YYEEEE. The CDR3 spans 15 residues. V dropped 5 bases and J dropped 3; count of bases not matched to a gene: 9. The CDR3 DNA reads TGTGCCAGCAGTTCAGAGCGGGGGGCAATCTACGAGCAGTACTTC. Translating it yields CASSSERGAIYEQYF.

A single count supports this clone. The J gene is TRBJ2-6, the V gene TRBV2, with 9 bases aligning to TRBD1. CDR1 is SNHLY, CDR2 FYNNEI, per germline. This CDR3 has 17 residues. V lost 8 bases, J lost 2 bases, and 10 bases stayed unmatched. For the CDR3, the DNA is TGTGCCAGCGGACCCCAGGGACAGGGCCCTGGGGCCAACGTCCTGACTTTC. Protein product: CASGPQGQGPGANVLTF.

The J gene is TRBJ2-3, the V gene TRBV27, with D perhaps matching TRBD1 or TRBD2 (5 bases each). The ends were cut back, 3 bases at V and 6 bases at J, with 13 bases in the middle. Germline CDR1 and CDR2: MNHEY and SMNVEV (reference sequence). There are 14 residues in the CDR3. The CDR3 DNA reads TGTGCCAGCAGTTTTTGGGGGATCGGGGATACGCAGTATTTT. Protein sequence: CASSFWGIGDTQYF.

This sequence joins TRBV2 and TRBJ1-4; D is possibly TRBD1 (6 bases). Germline V lookup: CDR1 SNHLY, CDR2 FYNNEI. There are 15 residues in the CDR3. V lost 6 bases to trimming and J lost 4 bases, with 15 bases between them. Here the CDR3 reads CASRPDRPLNEKLFF. The DNA for the CDR3 is TGTGCCAGCAGACCGGACAGACCCCTTAATGAAAAACTGTTTTTT. The variable domain in full, with the rest retrieved from reference TRBV2 and TRBJ1-4, is EPEVTQTPSHQVTQMGQEVILRCVPISNHLYFYWYRQILGQKVEFLVSFYNNEISEKSEIFDDQFSVERPDGSNFTLKIRSTKLEDSAMYFCASRPDRPLNEKLFFGSGTQLSVL.

This chain uses TRBV7-2 with TRBJ1-5; D ambiguous. The CDR3 length is 12 residues. With 1 base removed from V and 11 bases from J, the gap between germline ends came to 9 bases. Per germline, CDR1 SGHTA and CDR2 FQGNSA. The CDR3: CASSLGGAAQHF. CDR3 nucleotides: TGTGCCAGCAGCTTAGGGGGAGCAGCCCAGCATTTT.

DNA of the CDR3: TGTGCCAGCAGTTACGGGGACGCCTCCTCCTACGAGCAGTACTTC. Translating gives CASSYGDASSYEQYF. V is TRBV6-6 and J is TRBJ2-7, with D possibly called TRBD1 or TRBD2 (5 bases each). There are 15 residues in the CDR3. Deletions cut 2 bases from V and 0 bases from J, with 11 bases between. The germline gives CDR1 MNHNY, CDR2 SVGAGI (reference sequence).

This sequence joins TRBV29-1 and TRBJ2-7; no clear D. V was cut by 2 bases and J by 0 bases, with 14 bases left in between. Germline V lookup: CDR1 SQVTM, CDR2 ANQGSEA. The CDR3 extends over 15 amino acids. CDR3 region: CSVERAEKNSYEQYF. CDR3 DNA sequence: TGCAGCGTTGAAAGAGCTGAAAAAAACTCCTACGAGCAGTACTTC.

The genes are TRBV4-2 and TRBJ1-1; maybe TRBD1 (5 bases). The CDR3 runs to 13 residues. V lost 8 bases, J lost 11 bases, and 21 bases lay in between. Germline CDR1 and CDR2: LGHNA and YNFKEQ. The DNA of the CDR3 is TGTGCCAGCCGCGGGGGAAACGAGAGGGGTGCTTTCTTT. It is translated as CASRGGNERGAFF.

This chain uses TRBV10-3 with TRBJ1-1; 11 bases are a match to TRBD1. In germline, CDR1 is ENHRY, CDR2 SYGVKD. V gave up 6 bases and J gave up 7 bases; unmatched junction bases: 7. This CDR3 has 14 residues. The CDR3 loop reads CAISGQGASFEAFF. The CDR3 DNA reads as TGTGCCATCAGCGGACAGGGGGCCTCCTTTGAAGCTTTCTTT.

The gene calls are TRBV5-4 and TRBJ1-1; D remains unclear. The CDR3 totals 13 residues. The germline V gene encodes CDR1 SGHNT and CDR2 YYREEE (reference sequence). The V end was cut by 4 bases, the J end by 7 bases, with 14 bases between. CDR3 in DNA: TGTGCCAGCAGCCCCGACCTGAACCGTGAAGCTTTCTTT. Translated: CASSPDLNREAFF.

The chain is built from TRBV29-1 and TRBJ1-2; D is possibly TRBD1 (5 bases). Deletions cut 4 bases from V and 8 bases from J, with 17 bases between. Germline V CDR1 and CDR2: SQVTM, ANQGSEA. This CDR3 is built from 13 residues. CDR3 DNA: TGCAGCGTTGTGGGGCAGGGTATGGGGGGCTACACCTTC. It specifies CSVVGQGMGGYTF. The full variable domain, its missing parts supplied by reference TRBV29-1 and TRBJ1-2, is SAVISQKPSRDICQRGTSLTIQCQVDSQVTMMFWYRQQPGQSLTLIATANQGSEATYESGFVIDKFPISRPNLTFSTLTVSNMSPEDSSIYLCSVVGQGMGGYTFGSGTRLTVV.

The gene calls are TRBV5-1 and TRBJ2-1; 7 bases are a match to TRBD2. The V and J ends lost 3 bases and 2 bases, in that order; junction bases with no gene match: 5. In germline, CDR1 is SGHRS, CDR2 YFSETQ. This CDR3 spans 15 amino acids. This CDR3 is CASSYLSGAYNEQFF. The CDR3 DNA sequence: TGCGCCAGCAGCTACCTGAGCGGGGCCTACAATGAGCAGTTCTTC.